These 29 T cell receptor beta chains share one sample of origin, sequenced in a study of cytomegalovirus exposure and HLA in healthy donors. The PCR had 60 Vbeta and 13 Jbeta primers. Sequencing was performed with immunoSEQ multiplex PCR; in TCRdb, only in-frame clones are kept and a portion is missing. The sample holds 150,000 to 200,000 clones, roughly 85% seen once. The sample comprised PBMCs. All receptors derive from a woman aged 25 to 39 in good health and CMV-seropositive.

This chain connects TRBV6-5 to TRBJ2-1; 11 nucleotides line up with TRBD1. The CDR3 spans 14 residues. V trimming: 6 bases; J trimming: 12 bases; junction bases outside the gene matches: 10. From germline, CDR1 is MNHEY and CDR2 SVGAGI. The CDR3 loop reads CASSPGTGGRVQFF. CDR3 nucleotides: TGTGCCAGCAGCCCCGGGACAGGGGGAAGGGTGCAGTTCTTC.

The rearrangement joins TRBV2 to TRBJ2-3; 9 nucleotides match TRBD1. CDR1 is SNHLY, CDR2 FYNNEI, per germline. The CDR3 consists of 20 residues. The junction had 19 bases not matched to a gene; V was cut back by 6 bases and J by 0 bases. The CDR3 bases are TGTGCCAGCAGCCCCTACGTGGGACAGGGAGGCAAAACTAGCACAGATACGCAGTATTTT. It codes for CASSPYVGQGGKTSTDTQYF.

This sequence joins TRBV9 and TRBJ1-4; D not certain. Deletions cut 1 base from V and 6 bases from J, with 13 bases between. The CDR3 is 15 amino acids. Germline loops: CDR1 SGDLS, CDR2 YYNGEE. The CDR3 DNA is TGTGCCAGCAGCGTATTGGCAGGCTGGGATGAAAAACTGTTTTTT. Translated, it gives CASSVLAGWDEKLFF.

This clone was seen more than once but under ten times. In DNA form, the CDR3 reads TGCGCCAGCAGCCAACCTACAGGTTTCACTGAAGCTTTCTTT. It yields the protein CASSQPTGFTEAFF. The chain recombines TRBV4-1 with TRBJ1-1; tentative D call: TRBD1 (5 bases). Per germline, CDR1 MGHRA and CDR2 YSYEKL. Trimming left V 2 bases short and J 4 bases short, with 11 bases between. The CDR3 totals 14 residues.

CDR3 DNA: TGTGCCAGCAGCAGGTCCATCCACTCTGGGGCCAACGTCCTGACTTTC. Translating it yields CASSRSIHSGANVLTF. The chain has TRBV27 and TRBJ2-6; no reliable D call. Per germline, CDR1 MNHEY and CDR2 SMNVEV (reference sequence). With 6 bases removed from V and 0 bases from J, the gap between germline ends came to 12 bases. The CDR3 totals 16 residues.

This rearrangement joins TRBV19 to TRBJ2-7, with TRBD1 matching over 7 bases. Trimming removed 10 bases from V and 3 bases from J; junction bases left unmatched: 18. The CDR3 runs to 16 residues. Germline V gene sequence: CDR1 LNHDA, CDR2 SQIVND (reference sequence). This chain's CDR3 is CAKTPYDRVPYYEQYF. CDR3 nucleotide sequence: TGTGCCAAGACCCCGTACGACAGGGTCCCCTACTACGAGCAGTACTTC.

The V and J genes are TRBV15 and TRBJ2-1; possibly TRBD2 for D (5 bases). The germline CDR1 and CDR2 sequences are LNHNV and YYDKDF (reference sequence). V dropped 3 bases and J dropped 3 bases, with 12 bases sitting between them. CDR3 length equals 15 residues. The CDR3, as DNA: TGTGCCACCAGCAGGGGAGCGGCATACTACAATGAGCAGTTCTTC. The encoded protein is CATSRGAAYYNEQFF.

This clone was picked up a small number of times. The chain links TRBV19 to TRBJ1-2, with D maybe TRBD1 (6 bases). Trimming took 6 bases from V and 1 from J, leaving 18 bases between them. The germline CDR1 and CDR2 sequences are LNHDA and SQIVND (reference sequence). The CDR3 totals 16 residues. The CDR3 loop is CASRTPGQSGNYGYTF. For the CDR3, the DNA is TGTGCCAGTAGGACTCCCGGACAGAGTGGTAACTATGGCTACACCTTC.

As concerns this clone: At one of its ends the junction is not consistent with the germline gene, which may arise from a read error. The J gene is TRBJ2-1, the V gene TRBV27; possibly TRBD1 for D (5 bases). Per the germline V gene, CDR1 is MNHEY and CDR2 is SMNVEV (reference sequence). The CDR3 has 10 residues. The CDR3 DNA follows: TGTGCCACTGGGCCTGACAGAGGACTCTTC. Protein product: CATGPDRGLF.

The chain has TRBV9 and TRBJ1-2, with D tentatively TRBD1 (6 bases). From germline, CDR1 is SGDLS and CDR2 YYNGEE. The V gene lost 3 bases and the J gene lost 2 bases, with 17 bases spanning the gap. CDR3 length: 16 amino acids. CDR3: CASSAEGSRGNYGYTF. As DNA, the CDR3 is TGTGCCAGCAGCGCCGAGGGGTCAAGGGGGAACTATGGCTACACCTTC.

The chain combines TRBV27 with TRBJ2-3, with D unresolved. Deletions cut 1 base from V and 2 bases from J, with 7 bases between. This CDR3 comprises 14 residues. The germline gives CDR1 MNHEY, CDR2 SMNVEV (reference sequence). In nucleotides, the CDR3 is TGTGCCAGCAGTTTATTCCCCTCCACAGATACGCAGTATTTT. Its translation is CASSLFPSTDTQYF.

J is TRBJ2-5 and V is TRBV7-9; 8 nucleotides agree with TRBD2. Germline CDR1 reads SEHNR; CDR2 reads FQNEAQ (reference sequence). Trimming at V came to 3 bases and at J to 1 base, leaving 10 bases not matched to a gene. The CDR3 extends over 17 amino acids. This chain's CDR3 is CASSFMGAGGPQETQYF. Here the CDR3 DNA reads TGTGCCAGCAGCTTTATGGGGGCGGGGGGACCCCAAGAGACCCAGTACTTC.

The chain uses TRBV29-1 and TRBJ1-2; D possibly corresponds to TRBD1 (6 bases). Trimming shortened V by 4 bases and J by 5 bases, and 14 bases separated the two germline ends. CDR3 length equals 13 residues. Germline V lookup: CDR1 SQVTM, CDR2 ANQGSEA. The CDR3 reads CSVGTASGYGYTF. In nucleotides, the CDR3 is TGCAGCGTTGGGACAGCCTCGGGATATGGCTACACCTTC.

The chain couples TRBV27 to TRBJ1-3, with TRBD1 matching over 9 bases. The CDR3 is 13 residues long. Germline V gives CDR1 MNHEY, CDR2 SMNVEV (reference sequence). J gave up 4 bases and V 6 bases, and 1 base lay outside the gene matches. CDR3 bases: TGTGCCAGCAGGGGGACAGGGGGAAACACCATATATTTT. Translating gives CASRGTGGNTIYF.

This clone was recorded only once. The chain is built from TRBV5-1 and TRBJ2-5; TRBD1 agrees at 10 bases. There are 14 residues in the CDR3. CDR1 and CDR2 (germline): SGHRS, YFSETQ. The J segment lost 3 bases and the V segment lost 4 bases, leaving 3 bases of the junction unmatched. The CDR3 DNA sequence: TGCGCCAGCAGCACCGGGACAGGGGAAGAGACCCAGTACTTC. As protein: CASSTGTGEETQYF.

The genes are TRBV6-1 and TRBJ2-1, with TRBD2 matching over 15 bases. V lost 4 bases and J lost 4; bases outside the gene matches: 5. CDR1 is MNHNS and CDR2 is SASEGT in the germline V gene. CDR3 length: 17 amino acids. Here the CDR3 reads CASSAGLAGGLYNEQFF. DNA for the CDR3: TGTGCCAGCAGTGCGGGACTAGCGGGGGGCCTATACAATGAGCAGTTCTTC.

This clone came up once. The rearrangement joins TRBV2 to TRBJ2-7; possible D gene TRBD1, 6 bases. Trimming left V 8 bases short and J 6 bases short, with 11 bases between. Germline V gene lookup returns CDR1 SNHLY and CDR2 FYNNEI. This CDR3 is built from 11 residues. CDR3: CASRTVGEQYF. DNA for the CDR3: TGTGCCAGCCGGACAGTCGGCGAGCAGTACTTC.

V is TRBV5-4 and J is TRBJ1-6; 7 nucleotides agree with TRBD1. This CDR3 has 15 residues. Looked up from germline, CDR1 is SGHNT and CDR2 is YYREEE (reference sequence). V trimming: 5 bases; J trimming: 8 bases; junction bases outside the gene matches: 10. CDR3 nucleotides: TGTGCCAGCAGGACGACAGGGTCCTTGTATTCACCCCTCCACTTT. This codes for CASRTTGSLYSPLHF.

The V and J genes are TRBV6-4 and TRBJ2-7; a weak D match, TRBD2 (6 bases). The CDR3 spans 13 residues. Trimming took 0 bases from V and 6 from J, leaving 9 bases between them. Germline CDR1 reads MRHNA; CDR2 reads SNTAGT. CDR3: CASSDSVGSEQYF. The CDR3 DNA is TGTGCCAGCAGTGACTCCGTCGGGAGCGAGCAGTACTTC.

In this sample, this clone turned up a few times. The chain has TRBV5-4 and TRBJ2-7, with TRBD1 identical over 11 bases. Looked up from germline, CDR1 is SGHNT and CDR2 is YYREEE (reference sequence). Germline trimming cut 2 bases from V and 6 bases from J; bases unmatched to any gene: 4. The CDR3 loop spans 14 amino acids. The CDR3 region is CASSLPGQGGEQYF. CDR3 nucleotide sequence: TGTGCCAGCAGCTTACCGGGACAGGGGGGCGAGCAGTACTTC.

The V gene is TRBV5-4, the J gene TRBJ2-2; D remains unclear. The CDR3 is 12 residues long. V lost 2 bases and J 7 bases, leaving 6 bases between the germline ends. Germline V CDR1 and CDR2: SGHNT, YYREEE (reference sequence). The CDR3 nucleotides are TGTGCCAGCAGCTTTCAGGTCGGGGAGCTGTTTTTT. It is translated as CASSFQVGELFF.

Details on this clone: Different DNA sequences within this sample yield the same CDR3. This chain's CDR3 is CASSPGLAGGNEQFF. The CDR3 nucleotides read TGTGCCAGCAGCCCTGGACTAGCGGGAGGCAATGAGCAGTTCTTC. This chain links TRBV5-4 with TRBJ2-1, with TRBD2 matching 14 bases. Germline loops: CDR1 SGHNT, CDR2 YYREEE (reference sequence). CDR3 length: 15 amino acids. With V trimmed by 4 bases and J by 6 bases, 3 bases remained unmatched.

The chain employs TRBV11-2 and TRBJ1-4, with 10 positions matching TRBD1. J was trimmed by 5 bases and V by 5 bases; bases with no gene match: 2. The CDR3 is 14 amino acids. Per the germline V gene, CDR1 is SGHAT and CDR2 is FQNNGV. CDR3 amino acids: CASSRDRGNEKLFF. The DNA of the CDR3 is TGTGCCAGCAGCCGGGACAGGGGAAATGAAAAACTGTTTTTT.

The chain carries TRBV4-3 and TRBJ2-5; weak D call: TRBD2 (5 bases). Germline V gene sequence: CDR1 LGHNA, CDR2 YSLEER. The CDR3 is made up of 16 amino acids. Trimming stripped 0 bases from V and 4 bases from J, with 15 bases between. The CDR3 region has the DNA TGCGCCAGCAGCCAAGACCCCCGGGCCGCGGGAGAGACCCAGTACTTC. It encodes CASSQDPRAAGETQYF.

The chain couples TRBV6-1 to TRBJ2-1, with 10 bases matching TRBD2. The germline CDR1 and CDR2 sequences are MNHNS and SASEGT. The CDR3 covers 13 residues. Trimming at V came to 10 bases and at J to 5 bases, leaving 5 bases not matched to a gene. CDR3 nucleotide sequence: TGTGCCACCCGGACTAGCGGTAACAATGAGCAGTTCTTC. Translating gives CATRTSGNNEQFF.

This clone was observed a few times. V and J are TRBV5-4 and TRBJ1-1; a weak D match, TRBD1 (6 bases). Germline-derived CDR1 and CDR2 are SGHNT and YYREEE (reference sequence). The CDR3 covers 15 residues. V was trimmed by 3 bases and J by 4 bases, leaving 16 bases between them. CDR3 sequence reads: CASSSVQGMFTEAFF. The DNA of the CDR3 is TGTGCCAGCAGCTCCGTCCAGGGGATGTTCACTGAAGCTTTCTTT. Full variable domain (outside the CDR3, taken from reference TRBV5-4 and TRBJ1-1): ETGVTQSPTHLIKTRGQQVTLRCSSQSGHNTVSWYQQALGQGPQFIFQYYREEENGRGNFPPRFSGLQFPNYSSELNVNALELDDSALYLCASSSVQGMFTEAFFGQGTRLTVV.

In this sample, this clone turned up once. V usage is TRBV7-2 and J usage is TRBJ1-6; 8 bases align to TRBD1. J was trimmed by 9 bases and V by 2 bases; bases with no gene match: 12. Germline CDR1 SGHTA, CDR2 FQGNSA. The length of the CDR3 is 17 residues. The CDR3 DNA reads as TGTGCCAGCAGCTTACAGTCTGTCGGACAGGGTTTTTCACCCCTCCACTTT. It yields the protein CASSLQSVGQGFSPLHF.

Here the CDR3 DNA reads TGTGCCAGCAGCCTCCTTTCCACAGATACGCAGTATTTT. The encoded protein is CASSLLSTDTQYF. J is TRBJ2-3 and V is TRBV7-9, with unresolved D. From germline, CDR1 is SEHNR and CDR2 FQNEAQ (reference sequence). Trimming cost V 5 bases and J 2 bases, with 8 bases left between them. The CDR3 is 13 residues long.

For this clone: This same CDR3 is encoded by further DNA sequences in the sample. The rearrangement uses TRBV7-2 and TRBJ1-2; no definite D call. The CDR3 is 13 residues long. V was clipped by 1 base and J by 2 bases, with 5 bases between them. The germline V gene has CDR1 SGHTA and CDR2 FQGNSA. The CDR3 region is CASSLGQNYGYTF. The CDR3 region has the DNA TGTGCCAGCAGCTTAGGACAAAACTATGGCTACACCTTC.